This TCR beta chain is from a study of control samples from healthy donors and cancer patients. Data came from immunoSEQ multiplex PCR; TCRdb stores just in-frame clones and leaves some out. The sample comprises some 100,000 clones, about 86% of which are singletons, and roughly 14% rests with the top ten. Trimming stripped 0 bases from V and 2 bases from J, with 8 bases between. Looked up from germline, CDR1 is SGHNT and CDR2 is YYREEE (reference sequence). The CDR3 runs 14 residues. The receptor was derived from a man younger than 45 in good health. What was sequenced was blood. The rearrangement joins TRBV5-4 to TRBJ1-2, with D perhaps TRBD1 (5 bases). The CDR3 reads CASSLDGANYGYTF. The CDR3 coding sequence is TGTGCCAGCAGCTTGGACGGGGCCAACTATGGCTACACCTTC.